This TCR beta chain stems from a study of shared clonotypes between healthy human individuals. Overall study findings and caveats: Clonotype sharing among the donors was expected to vary with sequencing depth. Clonotypes which were not shared had lower generation probabilities than clonotypes that all four donors shared.

As concerns this clone: The antigen remains unidentified.

Naive CD8 cells were CD45RO-negative, positively selected for CCR7, excluding terminally differentiated effector memory CD45RA+ cells. Healthy HIV-negative adults with no recent acute infections or vaccinations were recruited as donors. Genomic DNA per cell subset filled all wells of several immunoSEQ plates. This table comes from immunoSEQ multiplex PCR, and its TCRdb copy is limited to in-frame clones, with some not included. The top ten clones hold 1% to 1.5% of a sample with 1.5 million to 2.5 million clones, about 95% of them seen once. This receptor was taken from a man younger than 30 in good health. What was sequenced was naive CD8+ T cells sorted from blood.

This CDR3 is CASSVTYEQYF. CDR3 coding DNA: TGTGCCAGCAGTGTGACCTACGAGCAGTACTTC. The rearrangement links TRBV2 to TRBJ2-7; D gene unclear. CDR3 size: 11 residues. The V gene lost 4 bases and the J gene lost 2 bases, with 3 bases spanning the gap. The germline V gene has CDR1 SNHLY and CDR2 FYNNEI.